This T cell receptor (beta chain) is drawn from a study of blood T cell repertoires in COVID-19. Study details: Specimens from acute and convalescent COVID-19 originated in the United States, Italy and Spain. In each case, the material was cDNA or gDNA derived from T cells, B-cell-depleted T cells, or PBMCs.

In the authors' methods: Estimates of nucleated cell counts were drawn from the amplification of reference gene primers. TCRdb's copy holds only in-frame clones and misses some; the assay was immunoSEQ multiplex PCR. V, J and clone size are those of that table, while D and trimming were read from the DNA. Seen here are approximately 280,000 clones, about 88% observed once, and the top ten hold approximately 12%. The CDR3 consists of 13 residues. With 7 bases removed from V and 3 bases from J, the gap between germline ends came to 12 bases. Germline assignment: CDR1 LNHDA and CDR2 SQIVND (reference sequence). Only a few counts were recorded for this clone.

The chain recombines TRBV19 with TRBJ1-2; tentatively, D is TRBD1 (5 bases). The source material was peripheral blood. The source is an older woman with acute or convalescent COVID-19. CDR3 DNA: TGTGCCAGTACCCTGGGGCAGTACTATGGCTACACCTTC. Its protein is CASTLGQYYGYTF.